This T cell receptor (beta chain) was profiled in a study of T cells in tumors after PD-1 blockade. Study-level background: No patient had prior checkpoint blockade, systemic immunosuppression, or radiotherapy within 4 weeks.

Assay: immunoSEQ multiplex PCR; the TCRdb copy retains only in-frame clones and omits some. This repertoire shows tens of thousands of clones, under 80% found once; its top ten account for about 4.8%. The germline V and J ends were trimmed by 4 bases and 8 bases, with 18 bases remaining between them. Germline V gene data show CDR1 as MGHRA and CDR2 as YSYEKL. This CDR3 spans 15 amino acids. The sequence was obtained from a human donor with basal cell carcinoma. The chain recombines TRBV4-1 with TRBJ1-5; D remains unclear. Source: PBMCs, taken after anti-PD-1 treatment. Here the CDR3 DNA reads TGCGCCAGCAGCCTAAGAGAGGGAGGAGCAGAGCCCCAGCATTTT. Translation gives CASSLREGGAEPQHF.